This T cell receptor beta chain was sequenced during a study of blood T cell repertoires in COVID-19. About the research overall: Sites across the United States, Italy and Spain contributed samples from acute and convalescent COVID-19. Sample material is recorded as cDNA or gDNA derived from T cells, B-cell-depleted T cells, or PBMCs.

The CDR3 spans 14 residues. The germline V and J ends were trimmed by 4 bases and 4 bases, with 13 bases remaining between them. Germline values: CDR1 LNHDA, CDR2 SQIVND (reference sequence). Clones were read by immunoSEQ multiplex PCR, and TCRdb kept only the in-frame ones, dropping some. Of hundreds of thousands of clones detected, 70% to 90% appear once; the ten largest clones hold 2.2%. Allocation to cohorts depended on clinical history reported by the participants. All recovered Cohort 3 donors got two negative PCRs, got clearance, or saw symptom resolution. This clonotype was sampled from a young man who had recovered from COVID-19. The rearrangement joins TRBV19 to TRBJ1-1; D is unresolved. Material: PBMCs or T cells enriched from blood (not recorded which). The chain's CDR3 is CASSTYSLGTEAFF. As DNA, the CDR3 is TGTGCCAGTAGTACCTACAGTTTGGGCACTGAAGCTTTCTTT.